What follows describes a single T cell receptor (beta chain). Its antigen is still unknown. This entry belongs to a study of cytomegalovirus exposure and HLA in healthy donors. Findings and limits, study-wide: According to the study, around 180 TCR beta chains were cytomegalovirus-associated. Later work associated fewer than 20,000 TCR beta sequences with HLA alleles at 0.05 false discovery rate.

PCR used 60 Vbeta primers and 13 Jbeta primers. Assay: immunoSEQ multiplex PCR; the TCRdb copy retains only in-frame clones and omits some. The table shows 210,000 or so clones, with roughly 89% occurring only once. The CDR3 is made up of 20 amino acids. V lost 0 bases and J lost 1, with 23 bases in between. CDR1 is WSHSY and CDR2 is SAAADI in the germline V gene. The receptor was derived from a woman between 18 and 30 years old in good health and CMV-seronegative. The gene calls are TRBV10-2 and TRBJ2-3; no clear D. Sequencing was done on a sample of PBMCs. The CDR3 nucleotides read TGCGCCAGCAGTGAGTCGCCAGTTATTCCCTACCTCAGCGGCACAGATACGCAGTATTTT. It is translated as CASSESPVIPYLSGTDTQYF.